This entry lists 17 T cell receptor beta chains sequenced from one sample in a study of cytomegalovirus exposure and HLA in healthy donors. Clones were sequenced by immunoSEQ multiplex PCR, and TCRdb holds only the in-frame ones, with some missing. The data contain 200,000 to 250,000 clones, roughly 80% of them singletons. The sequenced sample consisted of PBMCs. The receptor set was obtained from a woman in her late teens or twenties in good health and CMV-seronegative.

This clone has only a few counts. This rearrangement joins TRBV5-3 to TRBJ1-2, with D possibly matching TRBD1 (6 bases). TRBV5-3 is recorded as an ORF, its role being uncertain. V was shortened by 10 bases and J by 8 bases, with 30 bases between the two germline ends. The CDR3 loop spans 16 amino acids. This CDR3 reads CAGGCRDTQRRIGYTF. Here the CDR3 DNA reads TGTGCCGGAGGCTGCAGGGACACCCAAAGAAGGATAGGCTACACCTTC.

This clone was seen a handful of times. This chain joins TRBV7-9 and TRBJ2-5, with D tentatively TRBD2 (5 bases). Germline V gene data show CDR1 as SEHNR and CDR2 as FQNEAQ (reference sequence). Trimming left V 11 bases short and J 3 bases short, with 13 bases between. The CDR3 sequence is 12 residues long. The CDR3 loop reads CALGGAEETQYF. CDR3 sequence (DNA): TGTGCCCTTGGAGGCGCGGAAGAGACCCAGTACTTC. Full variable domain (remainder filled in from reference TRBV7-9 and TRBJ2-5): DTGVSQNPRHKITKRGQNVTFRCDPISEHNRLYWYRQTLGQGPEFLTYFQNEAQLEKSRLLSDRFSAERPKGSFSTLEIQRTEQGDSAMYLCALGGAEETQYFGPGTRLLVL.

This chain connects TRBV6-6 to TRBJ1-4, with D perhaps TRBD1 (5 bases). The germline CDR1 and CDR2 sequences are MNHNY and SVGAGI (reference sequence). V gave up 6 bases and J gave up 5 bases, with 13 bases separating them. The CDR3 has 14 residues. For the CDR3, the DNA is TGTGCCAGCAGATCCGGGACGTTAAATGAAAAACTGTTTTTT. It encodes CASRSGTLNEKLFF.

The chain couples TRBV6-1 to TRBJ2-2, with unresolved D. Trimming removed 6 bases from V and 0 bases from J, with 8 bases in between. This CDR3 has 14 amino acids. The V gene's germline CDR1 is MNHNS and CDR2 SASEGT. The CDR3 DNA reads TGTGCCAGCAGGCGGAATTCGAACACCGGGGAGCTGTTTTTT. Amino acids: CASRRNSNTGELFF.

The V call is TRBV5-1, the J call TRBJ2-7; the D gene is possibly TRBD2 (6 bases). Trimming removed 0 bases at V and 3 bases at J, with 16 bases between. The CDR3 is 16 residues long. CDR1 is SGHRS, CDR2 YFSETQ, per germline. The CDR3 spells CASSLVAGPGNYEQYF. CDR3 nucleotides: TGCGCCAGCAGCTTGGTTGCGGGGCCAGGGAACTACGAGCAGTACTTC.

The genes are TRBV11-2 and TRBJ1-1, with a weak D call TRBD1 (5 bases). The CDR3 runs to 13 residues. V was trimmed by 3 bases and J by 4 bases, leaving 9 bases between them. Germline CDR1 is SGHAT and CDR2 is FQNNGV. The CDR3: CASSFRVGTEAFF. CDR3 DNA sequence: TGTGCCAGCAGCTTCAGGGTCGGCACTGAAGCTTTCTTT. The complete variable domain, with remaining parts taken from reference TRBV11-2 and TRBJ1-1, reads EAGVAQSPRYKIIEKRQSVAFWCNPISGHATLYWYQQILGQGPKLLIQFQNNGVVDDSQLPKDRFSAERLKGVDSTLKIQPAKLEDSAVYLCASSFRVGTEAFFGQGTRLTVV.

The rearrangement links TRBV4-1 to TRBJ2-7; 9 bases are a match to TRBD1. The germline CDR1 and CDR2 sequences are MGHRA and YSYEKL. This CDR3 contains 15 residues. V lost 1 base to trimming and J lost 4 bases; unmatched junction nucleotides: 5. In DNA form, the CDR3 reads TGCGCCAGCAGCCAAGGGACAGGGGAATTGTACGAGCAGTACTTC. Amino acids: CASSQGTGELYEQYF.

The chain recombines TRBV5-6 with TRBJ2-3, with a possible D match to TRBD1 (7 bases). V was cut by 3 bases and J by 6 bases, with 11 bases left in between. This CDR3 region has 13 residues. Per germline, CDR1 SGHDT and CDR2 YYEEEE. CDR3 DNA sequence: TGTGCCAGCAGCTCCGCAGGGGGGGATACGCAGTATTTT. Amino acids: CASSSAGGDTQYF.

This chain joins TRBV19 and TRBJ1-1; 9 nucleotides align to TRBD1. Trimming took 9 bases from V and 0 from J; bases not matched to a gene: 8. The CDR3 loop spans 15 amino acids. Germline assignment: CDR1 LNHDA and CDR2 SQIVND (reference sequence). The CDR3 here is CASSPGDRVNTEAFF. The CDR3 DNA follows: TGTGCCAGCTCCCCGGGGGACAGGGTGAACACTGAAGCTTTCTTT.

This sequence joins TRBV28 and TRBJ1-5; D ambiguous. The CDR3 totals 16 residues. CDR1 is MDHEN, CDR2 SYDVKM, per germline. The V gene lost 8 bases and the J gene lost 5 bases, with 22 bases spanning the gap. The CDR3 sequence: CASRTQWGEGYQPQHF. CDR3 DNA sequence: TGTGCCAGCCGAACCCAATGGGGAGAGGGTTATCAGCCCCAGCATTTT.

The chain recombines TRBV30 with TRBJ1-2; no reliable D call. Germline V gives CDR1 GTSNPN, CDR2 SVGIG (reference sequence). CDR3 length: 12 residues. Trimming took off 6 bases at V and 0 bases at J, with 8 bases between the two ends. The CDR3 bases are TGTGCCTGCCAGAGCTCTAACTATGGCTACACCTTC. Its protein product is CACQSSNYGYTF.

The chain employs TRBV7-8 and TRBJ1-6, with D possibly being TRBD1 (6 bases). This CDR3 has 13 amino acids. CDR1 and CDR2 (germline): SGHVS, FQNEAQ. V was shortened by 1 base and J by 8 bases, with 6 bases between the two germline ends. As DNA, the CDR3 is TGTGCCAGCAGCTTAGACAGGGATTCACCCCTCCACTTT. Translating it yields CASSLDRDSPLHF.

The chain carries TRBV9 and TRBJ1-1; D remains ambiguous. The CDR3 is 14 amino acids. Between the trimmed V and J ends, which lost 6 bases and 1 base, there was a span of 13 bases. The germline V gene has CDR1 SGDLS and CDR2 YYNGEE. This CDR3 is CASNRGLTNTEAFF. For the CDR3, the DNA is TGTGCCAGCAACCGAGGACTCACGAACACTGAAGCTTTCTTT.

The V and J genes are TRBV5-1 and TRBJ1-5; 11 bases match TRBD1. This CDR3 comprises 19 residues. Per germline, CDR1 SGHRS and CDR2 YFSETQ. The V and J ends lost 4 bases and 2 bases, in that order; junction bases with no gene match: 14. The CDR3 sequence: CASSQMPGQGDDGNQPQHF. The CDR3 DNA is TGCGCCAGCAGCCAAATGCCGGGACAGGGGGATGATGGCAATCAGCCCCAGCATTTT.

Concerning this clone: A far larger clone is just one base off, so this is likely a read error. This rearrangement joins TRBV7-9 to TRBJ1-1; D is uncertain. The CDR3 length is 12 residues. V lost 3 bases and J lost 1, with 3 bases in between. Germline CDR1 SEHNR, CDR2 FQNEAQ (reference sequence). The CDR3 DNA is TGTGCCAGCAGCTTTGAGAACACTGAAGCTTTCTTT. Residues: CASSFENTEAFF. The variable domain in full, with the rest retrieved from reference TRBV7-9 and TRBJ1-1, is DTGVSQNPRHKITKRGQNVTFRCDPISEHNRLYWYRQTLGQGPEFLTYFQNEAQLEKSRLLSDRFSAERPKGSFSTLEIQRTEQGDSAMYLCASSFENTEAFFGQGTRLTVV.

The genes are TRBV2 and TRBJ2-1, with 11 bases fitting TRBD2. Germline-derived CDR1 and CDR2 are SNHLY and FYNNEI. The trim removed 4 bases at V and 4 bases at J, leaving 3 bases unmatched. The CDR3 has 15 amino acids. The CDR3 is CASSVAGGQYNEQFF. For the CDR3, the DNA is TGTGCCAGCAGTGTAGCGGGGGGGCAATACAATGAGCAGTTCTTC. Full variable domain (remainder filled in from reference TRBV2 and TRBJ2-1): EPEVTQTPSHQVTQMGQEVILRCVPISNHLYFYWYRQILGQKVEFLVSFYNNEISEKSEIFDDQFSVERPDGSNFTLKIRSTKLEDSAMYFCASSVAGGQYNEQFFGPGTRLTVL.

As to this clone: Other DNA variants within this sample encode the same CDR3. The chain employs TRBV7-9 and TRBJ2-5; D not resolved. This CDR3 spans 11 amino acids. Trimming removed 5 bases at V and 1 base at J, with 2 bases between. Germline loops: CDR1 SEHNR, CDR2 FQNEAQ (reference sequence). This chain's CDR3 is CASSSQETQYF. As DNA, the CDR3 is TGTGCCAGCAGCAGCCAAGAGACCCAGTACTTC.